This entry lists 11 T cell receptor beta chains sequenced from one sample in a study of cytomegalovirus exposure and HLA in healthy donors. This PCR relied on a set of 60 Vbeta primers and 13 Jbeta primers. Sequenced by immunoSEQ multiplex PCR; TCRdb stores in-frame clones only, minus some. The sample consists of approximately 170,000 clones, under 90% of them appearing once. Sequenced sample: PBMCs. The receptors come from a male donor in good health and CMV-seronegative.

The V call is TRBV5-5, the J call TRBJ1-2; no definite D call. The CDR3 has 14 residues. Germline V lookup: CDR1 SGHKS, CDR2 YYEKEE (reference sequence). Deletions cut 0 bases from V and 2 bases from J, with 8 bases between. The CDR3 sequence is CASSLAAENYGYTF. In nucleotides, the CDR3 is TGTGCCAGCAGCTTGGCTGCGGAAAACTATGGCTACACCTTC. Using reference TRBV5-5 and TRBJ1-2 for the parts outside the CDR3, the full variable domain is DAGVTQSPTHLIKTRGQQVTLRCSPISGHKSVSWYQQVLGQGPQFIFQYYEKEERGRGNFPDRFSARQFPNYSSELNVNALLLGDSALYLCASSLAAENYGYTFGSGTRLTVV.

This chain links TRBV30 with TRBJ2-7; 8 bases fit TRBD2. Trimming at V came to 4 bases and at J to 1 base, leaving 6 bases not matched to a gene. The CDR3 has 14 residues. The germline V gene encodes CDR1 GTSNPN and CDR2 SVGIG (reference sequence). The CDR3 region has the DNA TGTGCCTGGACCACTAGCGGCACTTCCTACGAGCAGTACTTC. Residues: CAWTTSGTSYEQYF.

V usage is TRBV7-2 and J usage is TRBJ1-1; the match to TRBD1 covers 8 bases. This CDR3 region has 17 residues. Germline V gene data show CDR1 as SGHTA and CDR2 as FQGNSA. J was trimmed by 0 bases and V by 5 bases; bases with no gene match: 11. The CDR3 loop reads CASSQGQVVFMNTEAFF. The CDR3 bases are TGTGCCAGCAGCCAGGGACAGGTGGTATTCATGAACACTGAAGCTTTCTTT.

DNA for the CDR3: TGTGCCAGCAGTTCGGGGACAGGGTGGGGTCAGCCCCAGCATTTT. It translates to CASSSGTGWGQPQHF. The chain combines TRBV6-5 with TRBJ1-5, with 9 bases aligning to TRBD1. Per germline, CDR1 MNHEY and CDR2 SVGAGI. The CDR3 spans 15 residues. V lost 4 bases, J lost 6 bases, and 7 bases stayed unmatched.

In the case of this clone: This same CDR3 is encoded by further DNA sequences in the sample. This chain joins TRBV19 and TRBJ1-1; perhaps TRBD1 as D (5 bases). Germline V CDR1 and CDR2: LNHDA, SQIVND (reference sequence). V lost 3 bases and J 6 bases, leaving 11 bases between the germline ends. This CDR3 has 13 amino acids. CDR3 DNA: TGTGCCAGTAGTATCTGGGGGGGTGCTGAAGCTTTCTTT. Its protein is CASSIWGGAEAFF.

There are many counts of this clone. The V gene is TRBV25-1, the J gene TRBJ2-3, with 10 bases identical to TRBD2. CDR1 and CDR2 (germline): MGHDK, SYGVNS. The CDR3 has 16 residues. V was pared by 5 bases and J by 7 bases, with 12 bases of the junction left unmatched. CDR3 in amino acids: CASSQELAGENHTQYF. CDR3 sequence (DNA): TGTGCCAGCAGTCAGGAGCTAGCGGGAGAGAATCATACGCAGTATTTT.

The genes are TRBV11-2 and TRBJ1-1, with 10 bases lining up with TRBD1. The V segment lost 5 bases and the J segment 1 base; nucleotides outside the gene matches: 7. The CDR3 length is 16 residues. Per germline, CDR1 SGHAT and CDR2 FQNNGV. This chain's CDR3 is CASSPRQGAENTEAFF. CDR3 in DNA: TGTGCCAGCAGCCCGAGACAGGGGGCTGAGAACACTGAAGCTTTCTTT. Together with reference TRBV11-2 and TRBJ1-1, the CDR3 gives the full variable domain: EAGVAQSPRYKIIEKRQSVAFWCNPISGHATLYWYQQILGQGPKLLIQFQNNGVVDDSQLPKDRFSAERLKGVDSTLKIQPAKLEDSAVYLCASSPRQGAENTEAFFGQGTRLTVV.

The chain joins TRBV10-3 to TRBJ1-6; D uncertain. The ends were cut back, 3 bases at V and 12 bases at J, with 12 bases in the middle. The CDR3 covers 13 residues. Germline CDR1 ENHRY, CDR2 SYGVKD. The chain's CDR3 is CAISDAGPRPLHF. The CDR3 DNA reads TGTGCCATCAGTGACGCGGGTCCTAGACCCCTCCACTTT.

The chain uses TRBV25-1 and TRBJ2-7, with D perhaps matching TRBD1 (6 bases). The CDR3 totals 14 residues. Germline lookup yields CDR1 MGHDK and CDR2 SYGVNS. With 7 bases removed from V and 7 bases from J, the gap between germline ends came to 20 bases. In nucleotides, the CDR3 is TGTGCCAGCACCGATACGGGACATACCCAAGAGCAGTACTTC. Encoded protein: CASTDTGHTQEQYF.

The chain couples TRBV6-5 to TRBJ2-5, with 7 nucleotides matching TRBD2. Unmatched junction bases numbered 11, after V lost 7 bases and J lost 3 bases. Germline CDR1 is MNHEY and CDR2 is SVGAGI. The CDR3 length is 15 residues. The CDR3 sequence: CASTSGGLSKETQYF. The CDR3 bases are TGTGCCAGCACCTCCGGGGGACTAAGTAAAGAGACCCAGTACTTC.

The chain recombines TRBV9 with TRBJ1-6; D is perhaps TRBD1 (5 bases). The germline V and J ends were trimmed by 6 bases and 8 bases, with 18 bases remaining between them. This CDR3 has 15 residues. In germline, CDR1 is SGDLS, CDR2 YYNGEE. The CDR3 region is CASTRRSGEDSPLHF. In DNA, the CDR3 is TGTGCCAGCACCCGTAGATCGGGGGAGGATTCACCCCTCCACTTT.